Below are 11 T cell receptor beta chains sequenced from a single sample in a study of blood T cell repertoires in COVID-19. TCRdb's table, derived via immunoSEQ multiplex PCR, lists solely in-frame clones and lacks some. The data show about 170,000 clones, around 83% seen once. The sequencing sample was made of peripheral blood. The receptor source for this set is a woman between 70 and 85 years old who had recovered from COVID-19.

This rearrangement joins TRBV7-9 to TRBJ1-1; maybe TRBD1 (6 bases). CDR1 SEHNR and CDR2 FQNEAQ come from the germline V gene (reference sequence). Trimming cost V 5 bases and J 3 bases, with 16 bases left between them. CDR3 length: 15 amino acids. The CDR3 region has the DNA TGTGCCAGCAGCCCCCCTAGCAGGGGTCACACTGAAGCTTTCTTT. Translation: CASSPPSRGHTEAFF.

The rearrangement joins TRBV6-2 or TRBV6-3 to TRBJ2-1, with 13 bases lining up with TRBD2. The CDR3 contains 17 residues. J was trimmed by 4 bases and V by 2 bases; bases with no gene match: 5. CDR1 and CDR2 (germline): MNHEY, SVGEGT. The CDR3 DNA reads as TGTGCCAGCAGTTACGGGACTAGCGGGAAGGGTTACAATGAGCAGTTCTTC. Residues: CASSYGTSGKGYNEQFF.

The CDR3 reads CASSLGRASTEAFF. CDR3 DNA sequence: TGTGCCAGCAGCTTAGGGCGGGCCAGCACTGAAGCTTTCTTT. The chain joins TRBV11-2 to TRBJ1-1, with no clear D. Trimming took 1 base from V and 4 from J, leaving 10 bases between them. Germline-derived CDR1 and CDR2 are SGHAT and FQNNGV. The CDR3 totals 14 residues.

This clone was detected many times. V usage is TRBV4-1 and J usage is TRBJ2-3, with 10 bases identical to TRBD2. V lost 1 base, J lost 2 bases, and 3 bases stayed unmatched. The CDR3 spans 16 residues. Germline V lookup: CDR1 MGHRA, CDR2 YSYEKL. The CDR3 nucleotides read TGCGCCAGCAGCCAAGGGCTAGCGGGGGCCACAGATACGCAGTATTTT. Translation gives CASSQGLAGATDTQYF.

This clone has a single count. Here the CDR3 DNA reads TGCAGTGCAAGTGGGCCTAATGAAAAACTGTTTTTT. Translated: CSASGPNEKLFF. V is TRBV20-1 and J is TRBJ1-4, with D uncertain. Germline V gene data show CDR1 as DFQATT and CDR2 as SNEGSKA (reference sequence). The ends were cut back, 6 bases at V and 3 bases at J, with 8 bases in the middle. The CDR3 contains 12 residues.

The chain carries TRBV3-1 (or the pseudogene TRBV3-2) and TRBJ2-6; D gene uncertain. V shed 4 bases and J shed 0 bases, with 10 bases lying between them. The CDR3 consists of 16 residues. Germline-derived CDR1 and CDR2 are LGHDT and YNNKEL (reference sequence). The CDR3 loop reads CASSPRIGSGANVLTF. DNA of the CDR3: TGTGCCAGCAGCCCCCGAATCGGCTCTGGGGCCAACGTCCTGACTTTC.

The sample holds one count of this clone. The rearrangement links TRBV6-5 to TRBJ1-3; possible D gene TRBD1, 5 bases. CDR3 size: 14 residues. Between the trimmed V and J ends, which lost 6 bases and 7 bases, there was a span of 16 bases. Germline lookup yields CDR1 MNHEY and CDR2 SVGAGI. This chain's CDR3 is CASRPGTLGNTIYF. CDR3 coding DNA: TGTGCCAGCAGACCCGGGACTTTAGGCAACACCATATATTTT.

The genes are TRBV21-1 and TRBJ1-1; TRBD1, the table's D call, was not compared with the DNA. TRBV21-1 is a listed pseudogene. This CDR3 spans 14 amino acids. CDR3 DNA: TGTGCCAGCAGCAGGGGACAGGGGAACACTGAAGCTTTCTTT. The encoded protein is CASSRGQGNTEAFF.

This clone appeared a few times. This rearrangement joins TRBV19 to TRBJ2-3, with D possibly matching TRBD2 (6 bases). The V and J ends lost 4 bases and 0 bases respectively, with 11 bases between them. Germline V gene sequence: CDR1 LNHDA, CDR2 SQIVND (reference sequence). The CDR3 contains 15 residues. CDR3 region: CASSTGGRSTDTQYF. The CDR3, as DNA: TGTGCCAGTAGTACCGGGGGACGGAGCACAGATACGCAGTATTTT. Combining the CDR3 with reference TRBV19 and TRBJ2-3 gives the whole variable domain DGGITQSPKYLFRKEGQNVTLSCEQNLNHDAMYWYRQDPGQGLRLIYYSQIVNDFQKGDIAEGYSVSREKKESFPLTVTSAQKNPTAFYLCASSTGGRSTDTQYFGPGTRLTVL.

This rearrangement joins TRBV5-1 to TRBJ2-5, with D uncertain. This CDR3 has 14 amino acids. The V end was cut by 4 bases, the J end by 3 bases, with 13 bases between. Germline CDR1 SGHRS, CDR2 YFSETQ. CDR3 sequence reads: CASSPAAPKETQYF. In DNA form, the CDR3 reads TGCGCCAGCAGCCCCGCGGCCCCGAAAGAGACCCAGTACTTC.

V is TRBV15 and J is TRBJ1-4; maybe TRBD1 (5 bases). The CDR3 extends over 13 amino acids. CDR1 and CDR2 from the germline V gene are LNHNV and YYDKDF (reference sequence). The ends were cut back, 9 bases at V and 4 bases at J, with 12 bases in the middle. The CDR3 DNA is TGTGCCACGGGGGGGAGGTATAATGAAAAACTGTTTTTT. Amino acid sequence: CATGGRYNEKLFF.